Below are 13 T cell receptor beta chains sequenced from a single sample in a study of tumor and adjacent non-tumor tissue in lung cancer. The template was RNA from unsorted bulk tissue. Distant lung tissue was collected more than 3 cm away from the tumor edge. A modified ARM-PCR protocol with three rounds of nested PCR amplified TCRbeta. TCRdb reprocessed the multiplex PCR reads via MiXCR and lists one record per CDR3 protein. In the table there are around 100,000 distinct CDR3 sequences, more than 55% of which are singletons. Sequenced material: distant non-tumor lung tissue. The source is a man aged 25-40 years with non-small cell lung cancer.

The gene calls are TRBV11-2 and TRBJ2-1; D is unclear. CDR3 length: 12 amino acids. The V end was cut by 8 bases, the J end by 13 bases, with 18 bases between. CDR1 and CDR2 from the germline V gene are SGHAT and FQNNGV. Here the CDR3 DNA reads TGTGCCAGCGGATTTCAGCCGGACGAACAGTTCTTC. It translates to CASGFQPDEQFF.

This rearrangement joins TRBV10-2 to TRBJ2-7, with 8 bases identical to TRBD2. The CDR3 runs 15 residues. CDR1 is WSHSY, CDR2 SAAADI, per germline. The CDR3 reads CSCSESVSGAPGQYF. The DNA of the CDR3 is TGCTCCTGCAGTGAGTCTGTTAGCGGGGCCCCGGGCCAGTACTTC.

A word on this clonotype: One junction end does not reproduce the germline sequence, and a read error may be involved. The rearrangement joins TRBV29-1 to TRBJ1-1, with a tentative D call TRBD1 (5 bases). This CDR3 has 13 residues. The germline V gene has CDR1 SQVTM and CDR2 ANQGSEA. The CDR3 nucleotides are TGCAGCGCCGTAACTGGGGCGAACACTGACGCTTTCTTT. Protein: CSAVTGANTDAFF.

V gene TRBV20-1 combines with J gene TRBJ1-6, with a possible D match to TRBD1 (6 bases). With 3 bases removed from V and 9 bases from J, the gap between germline ends came to 21 bases. From germline, CDR1 is DFQATT and CDR2 SNEGSKA (reference sequence). The CDR3 runs to 16 residues. CDR3 residues: CSASSGALSYGSPLHF. The CDR3 DNA is TGCAGTGCTAGTTCAGGGGCCCTCTCCTATGGTTCACCCCTCCACTTT.

This chain connects TRBV5-6 to TRBJ2-1; D is uncertain. V was pared by 0 bases and J by 5 bases, with 12 bases between. Germline values: CDR1 SGHDT, CDR2 YYEEEE. This CDR3 region has 15 residues. The CDR3 DNA is TGTGCCAGCAGCTTGGGCCTAAAGGCCCACAATGAGCAGTTCTTC. Amino acids: CASSLGLKAHNEQFF.

This clonotype has a single count. At one of its ends the junction is not consistent with the germline gene, which may arise from a read error. This chain links TRBV6-1 with TRBJ2-3; 10 nucleotides agree with TRBD2. Germline V gives CDR1 MNHNS, CDR2 SASEGT. CDR3 size: 15 residues. The CDR3: CATSELAGSSDTQYF. Here the CDR3 DNA reads TGTGCCACCAGTGAACTAGCGGGGAGCTCGGATACGCAGTATTTT.

Comments on this clonotype: Given a much more abundant clone one base away, this may be a read error. CDR3 in DNA: TGTGCCAGCAGCGGCTGGACTAGCGGGAGGTACGAGCAGTACTTC. It encodes CASSGWTSGRYEQYF. This rearrangement joins TRBV5-4 to TRBJ2-7, with 14 bases that match TRBD2. The CDR3 spans 15 residues. V lost 4 bases to trimming and J lost 4 bases; unmatched junction nucleotides: 4. Germline V gene lookup returns CDR1 SGHNT and CDR2 YYREEE (reference sequence).

This clonotype occurred once. A read error may explain this, as a much larger clone is one base away. The gene calls are TRBV6-2 or TRBV6-3 and TRBJ2-3; no clear D gene. V was pared by 7 bases and J by 6 bases, with 17 bases between. Germline V CDR1 and CDR2: MNHEY, SVGEGT. The CDR3 totals 14 residues. CDR3 in amino acids: CASNQHERRDTQYF. The CDR3 DNA reads as TGTGCCAGCAATCAACATGAACGTCGGGATACGCAGTATTTT.

Of note for this clonotype: An end of the junction does not agree with germline; a read error may underlie this. The chain links TRBV11-3 to TRBJ2-1, with D hard to call. CDR3 length: 13 amino acids. CDR1 is SGHNT, CDR2 YENEEA, per germline. The CDR3 DNA reads as TGTGCCAGCAACTTAGTACCGAGCAATGAGCAGTTCTTC. Its protein product is CASNLVPSNEQFF. Supplemented by reference TRBV11-3 and TRBJ2-1, the full variable domain reads EAGVVQSPRYKIIEKKQPVAFWCNPISGHNTLYWYLQNLGQGPELLIRYENEEAVDDSQLPKDRFSAERLKGVDSTLKIQPAELGDSAVYLCASNLVPSNEQFFGPGTRLTVL.

This clonotype was counted many times. This chain connects TRBV5-4 to TRBJ2-7; the D call may be TRBD1 or TRBD2 (5 bases each). V lost 4 bases and J 3 bases, leaving 17 bases between the germline ends. Germline CDR1 reads SGHNT; CDR2 reads YYREEE (reference sequence). The CDR3 is made up of 15 amino acids. This CDR3 is CASSENRDPLYEQYF. DNA of the CDR3: TGTGCCAGCAGCGAAAACCGGGACCCACTCTACGAGCAGTACTTC. Variable domain in full (rest from reference TRBV5-4 and TRBJ2-7): ETGVTQSPTHLIKTRGQQVTLRCSSQSGHNTVSWYQQALGQGPQFIFQYYREEENGRGNFPPRFSGLQFPNYSSELNVNALELDDSALYLCASSENRDPLYEQYFGPGTRLTVT.

A remark on this clonotype: Sequence at one end of the junction differs from germline and may be a read error. V and J are TRBV5-1 and TRBJ1-4, with D hard to call. Per germline, CDR1 SGHRS and CDR2 YFSETQ. The CDR3 spans 16 residues. CDR3 loop: CASSPDGRTSNEKLLF. CDR3 DNA sequence: TGCGCCAGCAGCCCGGACGGTCGTACCTCTAATGAAAAACTGCTCTTT.

This clonotype was counted once. This sequence joins TRBV11-2 and TRBJ2-5; 8 nucleotides line up with TRBD2. CDR1 is SGHAT and CDR2 is FQNNGV in the germline V gene. The CDR3 extends over 12 amino acids. Losses at the gene ends were 9 bases for V and 7 bases for J; bases not matched to a gene: 7. As DNA, the CDR3 is TGTGCCAGTACCACCAGCGGGGGGACCCAGTACTTC. Translating it yields CASTTSGGTQYF.

Note on this clonotype: This clone may be a read error of a much larger clone one base away. The chain links TRBV12-3 or TRBV12-4 to TRBJ1-2; tentative D call: TRBD1 (5 bases). V gave up 10 bases and J gave up 7 bases, with 16 bases separating them. This CDR3 has 12 residues. This CDR3 is CAIWDRGGGYTF. CDR3 in DNA: TGTGCCATTTGGGACCGGGGAGGTGGCTACACCTTC.